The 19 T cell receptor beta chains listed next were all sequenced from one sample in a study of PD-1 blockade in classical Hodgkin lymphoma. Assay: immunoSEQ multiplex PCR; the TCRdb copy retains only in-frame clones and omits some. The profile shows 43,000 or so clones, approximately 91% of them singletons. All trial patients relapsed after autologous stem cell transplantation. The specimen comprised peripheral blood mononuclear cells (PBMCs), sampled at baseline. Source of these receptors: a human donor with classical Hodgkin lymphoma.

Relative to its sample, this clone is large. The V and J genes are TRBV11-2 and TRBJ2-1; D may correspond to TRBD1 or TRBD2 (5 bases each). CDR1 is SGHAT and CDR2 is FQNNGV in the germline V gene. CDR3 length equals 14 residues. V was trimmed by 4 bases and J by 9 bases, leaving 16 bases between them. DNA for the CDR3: TGTGCCAGCAGCTCGGCAGGGCTTGAGGGTGAGCAGTTCTTC. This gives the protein CASSSAGLEGEQFF.

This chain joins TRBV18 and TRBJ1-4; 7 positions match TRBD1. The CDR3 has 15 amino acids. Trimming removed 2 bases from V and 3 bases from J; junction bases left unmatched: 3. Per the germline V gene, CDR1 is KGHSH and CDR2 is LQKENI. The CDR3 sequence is CASSPGRGPNEKLFF. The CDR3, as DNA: TGTGCCAGCTCACCAGGAAGGGGGCCTAATGAAAAACTGTTTTTT.

The CDR3, as DNA: TGCGCCAGCAGCCAAGCCGGACAGGGATCACCCCTCCACTTT. This gives the protein CASSQAGQGSPLHF. The chain has TRBV4-3 and TRBJ1-6; 8 bases map to TRBD1. Trimming at V came to 1 base and at J to 10 bases, leaving 3 bases not matched to a gene. This CDR3 has 14 residues. Germline lookup yields CDR1 LGHNA and CDR2 YSLEER.

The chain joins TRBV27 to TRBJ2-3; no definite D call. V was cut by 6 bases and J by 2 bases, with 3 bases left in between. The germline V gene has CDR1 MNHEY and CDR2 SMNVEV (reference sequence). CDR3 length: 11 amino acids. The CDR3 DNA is TGTGCCAGCAGCCACACAGATACGCAGTATTTT. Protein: CASSHTDTQYF.

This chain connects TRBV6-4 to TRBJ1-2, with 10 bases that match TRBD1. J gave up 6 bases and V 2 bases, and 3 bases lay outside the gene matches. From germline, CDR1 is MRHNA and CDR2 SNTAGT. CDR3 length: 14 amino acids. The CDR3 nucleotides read TGTGCCAGCAGTGACGGGACAGGGGTTGATGGCTACACCTTC. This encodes CASSDGTGVDGYTF.

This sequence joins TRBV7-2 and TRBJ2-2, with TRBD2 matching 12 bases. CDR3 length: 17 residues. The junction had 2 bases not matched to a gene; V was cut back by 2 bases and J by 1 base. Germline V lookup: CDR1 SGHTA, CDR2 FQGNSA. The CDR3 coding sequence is TGTGCCAGCAGCTTATCGACTAGCGGGGGGAACACCGGGGAGCTGTTTTTT. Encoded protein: CASSLSTSGGNTGELFF.

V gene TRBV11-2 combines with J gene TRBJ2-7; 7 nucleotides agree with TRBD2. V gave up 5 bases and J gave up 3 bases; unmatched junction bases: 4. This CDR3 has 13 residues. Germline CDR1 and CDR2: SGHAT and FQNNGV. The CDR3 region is CASSPRTSYEQYF. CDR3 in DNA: TGTGCCAGCAGCCCGAGGACTAGCTACGAGCAGTACTTC.

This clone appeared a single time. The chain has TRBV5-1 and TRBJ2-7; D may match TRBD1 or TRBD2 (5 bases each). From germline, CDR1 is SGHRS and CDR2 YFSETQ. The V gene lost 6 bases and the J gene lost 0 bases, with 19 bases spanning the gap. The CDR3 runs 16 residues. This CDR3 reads CASTPRTGRSSYEQYF. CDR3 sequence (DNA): TGCGCCAGCACCCCAAGGACGGGACGGAGCTCCTACGAGCAGTACTTC.

The CDR3 DNA reads TGTGCCAGCAGCAAGACTAGCGGCTCCTACGAGCAGTACTTC. This gives the protein CASSKTSGSYEQYF. The V gene is TRBV7-2, the J gene TRBJ2-7, with 9 bases lining up with TRBD2. V shed 5 bases and J 0 bases; nucleotides not matched to a gene: 2. The CDR3 spans 14 residues. From germline, CDR1 is SGHTA and CDR2 FQGNSA.

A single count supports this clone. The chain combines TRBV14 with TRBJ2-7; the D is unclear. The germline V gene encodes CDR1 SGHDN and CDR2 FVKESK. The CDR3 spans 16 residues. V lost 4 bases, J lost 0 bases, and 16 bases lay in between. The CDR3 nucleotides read TGTGCCAGCAGCCCCAGCGAGGTACTGAGCTCCTACGAGCAGTACTTC. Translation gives CASSPSEVLSSYEQYF.

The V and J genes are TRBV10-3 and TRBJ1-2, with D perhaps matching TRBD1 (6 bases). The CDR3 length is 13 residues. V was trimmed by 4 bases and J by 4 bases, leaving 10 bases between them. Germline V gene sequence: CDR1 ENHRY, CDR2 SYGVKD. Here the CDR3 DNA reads TGTGCCATCAGTGTGGACAGTCCCTATGGCTACACCTTC. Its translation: CAISVDSPYGYTF.

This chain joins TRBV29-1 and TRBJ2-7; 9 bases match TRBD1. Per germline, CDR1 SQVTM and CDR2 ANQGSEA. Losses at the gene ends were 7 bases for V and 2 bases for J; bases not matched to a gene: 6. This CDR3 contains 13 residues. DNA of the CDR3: TGCAGCGCGCGGGACAGGGTTCCCTACGAGCAGTACTTC. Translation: CSARDRVPYEQYF.

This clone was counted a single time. CDR3 in DNA: TGTGCCAGCAGTGAACAGACTAGCGGGGACTACAATGAGCAGTTCTTC. Translation gives CASSEQTSGDYNEQFF. The genes are TRBV6-1 and TRBJ2-1, with 11 bases identical to TRBD2. The V segment lost 2 bases and the J segment 3 bases; nucleotides outside the gene matches: 3. The CDR3 covers 16 residues. Germline assignment: CDR1 MNHNS and CDR2 SASEGT.

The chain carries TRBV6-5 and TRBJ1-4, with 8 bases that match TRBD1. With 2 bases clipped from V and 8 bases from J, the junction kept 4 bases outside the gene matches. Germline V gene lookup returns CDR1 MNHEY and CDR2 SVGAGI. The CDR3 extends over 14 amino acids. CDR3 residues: CASSYQGAREKLFF. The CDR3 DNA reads TGTGCCAGCAGTTACCAGGGGGCGCGAGAAAAACTGTTTTTT.

In DNA form, the CDR3 reads TGTGCCAGCAGGACCGGGACAGGGTCTTCGGGTGGCAAAAACATTCAGTACTTC. Translated, it gives CASRTGTGSSGGKNIQYF. The V gene is TRBV5-6, the J gene TRBJ2-4; 9 nucleotides agree with TRBD1. V trimming: 5 bases; J trimming: 3 bases; junction bases outside the gene matches: 15. Germline V lookup: CDR1 SGHDT, CDR2 YYEEEE. The CDR3 runs to 18 residues.

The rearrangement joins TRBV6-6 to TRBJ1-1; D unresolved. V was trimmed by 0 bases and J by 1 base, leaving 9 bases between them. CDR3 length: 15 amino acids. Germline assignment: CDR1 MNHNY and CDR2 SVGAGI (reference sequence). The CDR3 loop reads CASSYSAPGNTEAFF. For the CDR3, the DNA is TGTGCCAGCAGTTACTCCGCCCCAGGGAACACTGAAGCTTTCTTT.

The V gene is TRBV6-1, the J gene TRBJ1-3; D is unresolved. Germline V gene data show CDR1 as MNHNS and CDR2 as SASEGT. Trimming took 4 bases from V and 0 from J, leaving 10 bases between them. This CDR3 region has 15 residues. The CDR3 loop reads CASSAYGFSGNTIYF. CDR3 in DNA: TGTGCCAGCAGTGCCTACGGTTTCTCTGGAAACACCATATATTTT.

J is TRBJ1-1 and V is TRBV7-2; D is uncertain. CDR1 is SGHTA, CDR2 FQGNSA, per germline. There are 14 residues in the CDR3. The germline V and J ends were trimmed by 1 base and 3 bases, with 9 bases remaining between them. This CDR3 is CASSLGAGYTEAFF. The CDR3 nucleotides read TGTGCCAGCAGCTTAGGGGCGGGTTACACTGAAGCTTTCTTT. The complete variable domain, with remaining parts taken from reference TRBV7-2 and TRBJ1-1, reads GAGVSQSPSNKVTEKGKDVELRCDPISGHTALYWYRQSLGQGLEFLIYFQGNSAPDKSGLPSDRFSAERTGGSVSTLTIQRTQQEDSAVYLCASSLGAGYTEAFFGQGTRLTVV.

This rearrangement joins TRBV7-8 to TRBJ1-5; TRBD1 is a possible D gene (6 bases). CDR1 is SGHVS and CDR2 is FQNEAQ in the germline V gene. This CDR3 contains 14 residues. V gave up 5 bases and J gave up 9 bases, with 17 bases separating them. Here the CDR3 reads CASSEDRIRGPQHF. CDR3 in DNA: TGTGCCAGCAGCGAAGACAGGATACGGGGGCCCCAGCATTTT. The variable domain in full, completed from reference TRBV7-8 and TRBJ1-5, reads GAGVSQSPRYKVAKRGQDVALRCDPISGHVSLFWYQQALGQGPEFLTYFQNEAQLDKSGLPSDRFFAERPEGSVSTLKIQRTQQEDSAVYLCASSEDRIRGPQHFGDGTRLSIL.